This TCR beta chain emerged from a study of T-cell memory formation after mild COVID-19. As for the study in general: Each donor largely had its own TCR clusters. Study observations and caveats: The study found contracting CD4+ clones mainly in CM and EM and contracting CD8+ clones in EMRA.

Barcoded TCR alpha and TCR beta cDNA libraries with UMIs came from 5'RACE using constant-segment primers. TCRdb fed the 5' RACE reads into MiXCR, producing one record per CDR3 protein. The table includes hundreds of thousands of distinct CDR3 sequences, roughly 15% detected once. This clonotype was counted many times. Its antigen remains unidentified. CDR1 is SQVTM and CDR2 is ANQGSEA in the germline V gene. The CDR3 runs 12 residues. V shed 5 bases and J shed 8 bases, with 15 bases lying between them. The receptor comes from a man between 18 and 29 years old who had mild COVID-19 (a few samples of this study predate the infection). Cell type and time point are not known. Sequencing was performed on PBMCs or a T cell subset sorted from them (not recorded which). The chain links TRBV29-1 to TRBJ1-1; D not certain. The CDR3 is CSVCSQTPEAFF. The CDR3 nucleotides read TGCAGCGTTTGTTCCCAAACCCCCGAAGCTTTCTTT. The variable domain in full, completed from reference TRBV29-1 and TRBJ1-1, reads SAVISQKPSRDICQRGTSLTIQCQVDSQVTMMFWYRQQPGQSLTLIATANQGSEATYESGFVIDKFPISRPNLTFSTLTVSNMSPEDSSIYLCSVCSQTPEAFFGQGTRLTVV.